This T cell receptor beta chain emerged from a study of cytomegalovirus exposure and HLA in healthy donors. Study results and limitations: One variant, a missense change in DCLRE1C, was linked in a later analysis to TCR beta V- and J-gene trimming. Cytomegalovirus status was reportedly diagnosed by the classifier with high specificity and sensitivity.

Germline V lookup: CDR1 SGHRS, CDR2 YFSETQ. The CDR3 loop spans 15 amino acids. Trimming took 3 bases from V and 2 from J, leaving 14 bases between them. Details on this clone: The antigen is not known.

The PCR made use of 60 Vbeta and 13 Jbeta primers. Clones were read by immunoSEQ multiplex PCR, and TCRdb kept only the in-frame ones, dropping some. The sample carries about 180,000 clones, roughly 75% recorded once. The chain recombines TRBV5-1 with TRBJ1-1; D may be TRBD1 (5 bases). This sequence was found in a man aged 35 to 55 in good health and CMV-seronegative. The specimen was PBMCs. The CDR3 coding sequence is TGCGCCAGCAGCTCCGACGGACACCTCAACACTGAAGCTTTCTTT. This translates into CASSSDGHLNTEAFF.